This T cell receptor (beta chain) came from a study of vaccination effects on CD4 cells after COVID-19. Profiled with immunoSEQ multiplex PCR; TCRdb holds only in-frame clones, not every one. Among 50,000 to 65,000 clones listed, 75% to 80% were seen once. Study conclusions and caveats: Long after vaccination, the clones induced by infection and by vaccine shrank markedly in size. Convalescent patients numbered few in the study; early post-infection timepoints were missing entirely.

The CDR3 runs 12 residues. Trimming took 0 bases from V and 5 from J, leaving 4 bases between them. The table lists this clone with a count of one. Its specificity is not known. In the ViraFEST assay, antigen-specific CD4+ clonotypes were identified by expansion after peptide-pool stimulation. CD4+ T cells were isolated after around 9 days of culture. None of these healthy vaccinees had been infected with SARS-CoV-2 before vaccination. Wells containing two million PBMC each were cultured with 10 IU/ml IL-2 and approximately 10 ug/ml peptides. The chain recombines TRBV12-3 or TRBV12-4 with TRBJ1-1; D is unresolved. The sequencing here drew on CD4+ T cells from PBMCs cultured with HCoV-OC43 spike peptides, taken before COVID-19 vaccination. Subset of the sample: HCoV-OC43 spike overlapping peptide pool stimulation. The receptor was isolated from a human donor who received a COVID-19 vaccine. CDR3 in DNA: TGTGCCAGCAGTTTAGCGGGGACTGAAGCTTTCTTT. It yields the protein CASSLAGTEAFF.